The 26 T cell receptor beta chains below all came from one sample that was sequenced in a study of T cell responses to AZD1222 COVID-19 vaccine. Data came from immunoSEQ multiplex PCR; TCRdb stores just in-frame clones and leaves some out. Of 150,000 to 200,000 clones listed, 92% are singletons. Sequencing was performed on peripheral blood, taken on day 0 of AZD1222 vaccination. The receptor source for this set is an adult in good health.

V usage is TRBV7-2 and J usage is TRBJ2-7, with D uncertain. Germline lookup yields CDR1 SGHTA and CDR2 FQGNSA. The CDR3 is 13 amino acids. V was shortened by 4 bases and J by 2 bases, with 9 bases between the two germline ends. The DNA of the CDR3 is TGTGCCAGCAGCTCCGGTGGGCCCTACGAGCAGTACTTC. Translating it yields CASSSGGPYEQYF.

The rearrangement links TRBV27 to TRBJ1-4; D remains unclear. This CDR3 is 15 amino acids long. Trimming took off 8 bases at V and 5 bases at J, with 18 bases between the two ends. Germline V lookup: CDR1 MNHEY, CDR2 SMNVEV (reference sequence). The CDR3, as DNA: TGTGCCAGCCGATCCCTGGGTGCAGAAAATGAAAAACTGTTTTTT. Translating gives CASRSLGAENEKLFF.

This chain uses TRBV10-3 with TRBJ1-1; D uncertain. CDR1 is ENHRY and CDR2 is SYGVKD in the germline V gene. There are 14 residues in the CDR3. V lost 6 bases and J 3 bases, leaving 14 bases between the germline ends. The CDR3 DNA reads TGTGCCATCAGCCACTCTCCGGCAGACACTGAAGCTTTCTTT. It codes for CAISHSPADTEAFF.

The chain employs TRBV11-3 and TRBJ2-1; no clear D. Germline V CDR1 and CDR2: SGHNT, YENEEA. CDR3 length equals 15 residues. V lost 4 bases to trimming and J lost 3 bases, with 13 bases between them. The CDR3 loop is CASSSGGLGYNEQFF. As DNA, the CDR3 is TGTGCCAGCAGCTCAGGTGGCCTGGGCTACAATGAGCAGTTCTTC.

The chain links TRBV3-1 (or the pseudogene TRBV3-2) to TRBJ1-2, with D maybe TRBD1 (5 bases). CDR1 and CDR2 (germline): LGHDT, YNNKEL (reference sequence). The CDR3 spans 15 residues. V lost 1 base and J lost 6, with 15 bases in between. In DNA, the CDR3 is TGTGCCAGCAGCCAAGGGGGCACGGCGGCTAATGGCTACACCTTC. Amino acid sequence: CASSQGGTAANGYTF.

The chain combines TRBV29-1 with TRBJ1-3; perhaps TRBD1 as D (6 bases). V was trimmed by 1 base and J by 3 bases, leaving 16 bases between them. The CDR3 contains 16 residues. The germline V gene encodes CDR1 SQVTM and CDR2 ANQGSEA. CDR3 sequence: CSVEARDTRGGNTIYF. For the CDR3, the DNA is TGCAGCGTTGAAGCCCGGGACACCAGAGGTGGAAACACCATATATTTT.

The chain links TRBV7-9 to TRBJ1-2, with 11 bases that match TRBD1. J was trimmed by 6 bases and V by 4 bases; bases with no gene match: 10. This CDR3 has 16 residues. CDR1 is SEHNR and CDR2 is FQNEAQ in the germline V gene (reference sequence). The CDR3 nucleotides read TGTGCCAGCAGCTCGCCTGGGACAGGGGGGGTTCATGGCTACACCTTC. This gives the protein CASSSPGTGGVHGYTF.

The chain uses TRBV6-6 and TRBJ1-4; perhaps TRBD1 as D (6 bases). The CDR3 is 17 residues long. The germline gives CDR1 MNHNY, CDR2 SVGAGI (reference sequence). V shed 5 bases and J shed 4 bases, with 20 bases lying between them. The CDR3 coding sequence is TGTGCCAGCAGTCCCCTAGGGGGAGTTCGGGGTAATGAAAAACTGTTTTTT. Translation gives CASSPLGGVRGNEKLFF.

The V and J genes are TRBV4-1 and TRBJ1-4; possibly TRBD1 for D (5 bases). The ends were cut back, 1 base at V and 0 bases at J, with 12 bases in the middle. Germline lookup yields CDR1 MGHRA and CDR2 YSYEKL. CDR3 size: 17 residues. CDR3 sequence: CASSQGGAVATNEKLFF. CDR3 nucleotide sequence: TGCGCCAGCAGCCAAGGAGGGGCGGTTGCAACTAATGAAAAACTGTTTTTT.

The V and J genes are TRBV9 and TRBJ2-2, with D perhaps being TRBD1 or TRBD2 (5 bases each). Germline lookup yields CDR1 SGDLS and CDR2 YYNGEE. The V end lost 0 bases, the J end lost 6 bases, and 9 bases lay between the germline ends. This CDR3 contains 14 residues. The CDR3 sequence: CASSVVQGPGELFF. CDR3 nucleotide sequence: TGTGCCAGCAGCGTAGTTCAGGGACCCGGGGAGCTGTTTTTT.

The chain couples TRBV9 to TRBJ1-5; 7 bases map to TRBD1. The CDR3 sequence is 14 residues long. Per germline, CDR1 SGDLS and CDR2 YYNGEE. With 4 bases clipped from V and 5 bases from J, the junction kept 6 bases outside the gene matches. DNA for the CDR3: TGTGCCAGCAGCAGGGACAGTTGGGATCAGCCCCAGCATTTT. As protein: CASSRDSWDQPQHF.

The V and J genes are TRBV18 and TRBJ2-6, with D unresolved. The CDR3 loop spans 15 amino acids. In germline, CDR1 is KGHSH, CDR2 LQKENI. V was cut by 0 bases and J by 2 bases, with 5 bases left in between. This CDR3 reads CASSPPNPGANVLTF. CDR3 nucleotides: TGTGCCAGCTCACCACCGAACCCTGGGGCCAACGTCCTGACTTTC.

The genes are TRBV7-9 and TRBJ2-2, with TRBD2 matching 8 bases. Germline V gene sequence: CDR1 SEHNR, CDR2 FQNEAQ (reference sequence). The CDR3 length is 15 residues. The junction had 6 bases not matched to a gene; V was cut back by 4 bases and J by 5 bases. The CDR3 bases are TGTGCCAGCAGCTCCCGGGGGGGCCCTACCGGGGAGCTGTTTTTT. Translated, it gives CASSSRGGPTGELFF.

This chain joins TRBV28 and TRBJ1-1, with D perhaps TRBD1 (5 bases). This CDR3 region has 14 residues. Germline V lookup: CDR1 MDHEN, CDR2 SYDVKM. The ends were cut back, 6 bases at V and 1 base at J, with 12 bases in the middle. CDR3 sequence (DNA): TGTGCCAGCAGAAAAGACAGTAGGAACACTGAAGCTTTCTTT. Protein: CASRKDSRNTEAFF.

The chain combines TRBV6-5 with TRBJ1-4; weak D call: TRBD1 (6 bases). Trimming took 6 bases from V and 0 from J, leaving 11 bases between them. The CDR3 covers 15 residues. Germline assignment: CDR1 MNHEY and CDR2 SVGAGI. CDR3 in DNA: TGTGCCAGCAGAGGACAGCTTGCAACTAATGAAAAACTGTTTTTT. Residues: CASRGQLATNEKLFF.

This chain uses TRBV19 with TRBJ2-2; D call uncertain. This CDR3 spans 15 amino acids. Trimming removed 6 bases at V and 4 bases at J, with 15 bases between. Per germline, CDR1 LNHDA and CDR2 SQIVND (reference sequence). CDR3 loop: CASRRLDRSTGELFF. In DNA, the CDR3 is TGTGCCAGTAGGCGATTAGACCGGAGCACCGGGGAGCTGTTTTTT.

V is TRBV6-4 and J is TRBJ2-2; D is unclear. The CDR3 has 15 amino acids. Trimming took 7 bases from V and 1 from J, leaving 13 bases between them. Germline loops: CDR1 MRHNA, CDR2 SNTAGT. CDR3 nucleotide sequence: TGTGCCAGCATTCCACTAAGACAGAACACCGGGGAGCTGTTTTTT. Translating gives CASIPLRQNTGELFF.

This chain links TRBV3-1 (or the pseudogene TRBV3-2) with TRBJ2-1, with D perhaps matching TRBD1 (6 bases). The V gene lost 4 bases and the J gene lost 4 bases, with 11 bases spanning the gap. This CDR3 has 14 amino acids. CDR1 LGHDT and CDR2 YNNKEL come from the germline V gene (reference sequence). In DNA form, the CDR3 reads TGTGCCAGCAGCCCCAGGGGCTCTTACAATGAGCAGTTCTTC. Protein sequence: CASSPRGSYNEQFF.

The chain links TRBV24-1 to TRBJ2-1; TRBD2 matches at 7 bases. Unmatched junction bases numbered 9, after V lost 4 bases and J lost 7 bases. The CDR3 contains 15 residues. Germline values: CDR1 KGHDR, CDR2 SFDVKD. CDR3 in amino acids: CATSETRGVGNEQFF. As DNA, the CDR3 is TGTGCCACCAGTGAGACCCGGGGGGTGGGGAATGAGCAGTTCTTC.

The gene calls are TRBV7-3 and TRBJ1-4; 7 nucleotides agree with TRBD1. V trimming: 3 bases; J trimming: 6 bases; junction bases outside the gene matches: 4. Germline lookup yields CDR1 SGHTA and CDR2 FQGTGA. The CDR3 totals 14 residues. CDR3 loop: CASSLTGSDEKLFF. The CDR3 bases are TGTGCCAGCAGCTTGACAGGGTCGGATGAAAAACTGTTTTTT.

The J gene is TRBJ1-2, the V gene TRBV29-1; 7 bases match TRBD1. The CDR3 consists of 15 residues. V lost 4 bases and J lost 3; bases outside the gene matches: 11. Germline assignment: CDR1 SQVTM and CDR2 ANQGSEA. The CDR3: CSVAPRGGGDYGYTF. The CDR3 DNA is TGCAGCGTTGCCCCGAGGGGAGGGGGCGACTATGGCTACACCTTC.

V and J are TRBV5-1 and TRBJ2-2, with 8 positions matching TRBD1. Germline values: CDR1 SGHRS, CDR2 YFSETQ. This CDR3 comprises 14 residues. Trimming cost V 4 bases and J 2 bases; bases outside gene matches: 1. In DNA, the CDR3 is TGCGCCAGCAGCGGACAGGGAAACACCGGGGAGCTGTTTTTT. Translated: CASSGQGNTGELFF.

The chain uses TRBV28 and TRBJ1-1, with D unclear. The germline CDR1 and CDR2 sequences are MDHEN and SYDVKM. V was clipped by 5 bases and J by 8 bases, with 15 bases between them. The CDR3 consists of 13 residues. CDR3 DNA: TGTGCCAGCAGTACCCAACCGATCAACGAAGCTTTCTTT. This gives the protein CASSTQPINEAFF.

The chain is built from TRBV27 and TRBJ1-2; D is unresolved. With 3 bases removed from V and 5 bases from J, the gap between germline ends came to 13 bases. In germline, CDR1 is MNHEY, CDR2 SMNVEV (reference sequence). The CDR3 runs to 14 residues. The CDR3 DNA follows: TGTGCCAGCAGTTTCCGGGAGCTGGGGTATGGCTACACCTTC. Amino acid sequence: CASSFRELGYGYTF.

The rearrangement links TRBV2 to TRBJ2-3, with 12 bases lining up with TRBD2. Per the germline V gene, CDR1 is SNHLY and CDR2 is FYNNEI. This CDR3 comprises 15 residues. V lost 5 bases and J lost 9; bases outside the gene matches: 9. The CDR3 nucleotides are TGTGCCAGCAGTCTAGCGGGGGGGCCTTACGAAACGCAGTATTTT. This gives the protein CASSLAGGPYETQYF.

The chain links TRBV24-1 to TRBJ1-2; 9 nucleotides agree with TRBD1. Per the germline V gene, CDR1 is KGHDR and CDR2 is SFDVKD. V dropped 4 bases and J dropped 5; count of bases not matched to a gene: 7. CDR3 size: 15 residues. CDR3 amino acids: CATSDPGQGEYGYTF. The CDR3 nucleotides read TGTGCCACCAGTGACCCGGGACAGGGAGAATATGGCTACACCTTC.